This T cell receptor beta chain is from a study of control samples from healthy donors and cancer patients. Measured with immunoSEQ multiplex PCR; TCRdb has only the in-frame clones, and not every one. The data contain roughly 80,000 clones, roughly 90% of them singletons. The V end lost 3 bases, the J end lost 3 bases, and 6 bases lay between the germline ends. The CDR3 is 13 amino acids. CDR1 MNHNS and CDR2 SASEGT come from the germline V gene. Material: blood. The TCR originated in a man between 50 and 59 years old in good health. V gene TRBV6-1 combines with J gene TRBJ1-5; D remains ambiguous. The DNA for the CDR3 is TGTGCCAGCAGTGAGGCGGTCAATCAGCCCCAGCATTTT. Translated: CASSEAVNQPQHF.